This T cell receptor (beta chain) was retrieved from a study of post-analysis software for immune sequencing data. Study-wide results and caveats: Those samples that were prepared in the same batch co-clustered strongly by F measure. TRBV segments more frequent in patients than in controls numbered a few and included TRBV5-6, TRBV5-1 and TRBV20-1.

Unique molecular identifiers featured in each of the TCR beta cDNA libraries. T cells numbering roughly 0.85 to 11 million gave rise to 500,000 or so cDNA molecules. TCRdb re-derived calls from the PCR reads in MiXCR, one entry per CDR3 protein. Among under 650,000 distinct CDR3 sequences listed, roughly two fifths were seen once. Germline V gene data show CDR1 as DFQATT and CDR2 as SNEGSKA (reference sequence). The junction had 1 base not matched to a gene; V was cut back by 0 bases and J by 0 bases. This CDR3 region has 15 residues. On this clonotype: Its antigen is not known.

This clonotype was obtained from a girl aged 10-17 years with multiple sclerosis. This chain uses TRBV20-1 with TRBJ1-2; 10 nucleotides agree with TRBD1. The sequencing sample was made of blood. The CDR3 sequence: CSARDGQGANYGYTF. The DNA for the CDR3 is TGCAGTGCTAGAGATGGACAGGGGGCTAACTATGGCTACACCTTC.